One sample yielded the 9 T cell receptor delta chains listed below, sequenced in a study of gamma-delta chains in newborns, infants, children. TCRdb redid clone calling on the reads using CATT. Seen here are around 12,000 delta-chain clones, about 3.8% observed once, and the top ten hold 7.5% to 9.5%. Sequenced sample: blood. These receptors came from a child who was a newborn, infant or young child, either healthy, febrile or measles-vaccinated (not recorded which).

The chain carries TRDV1 and TRDJ1; a possible D gene is TRDD2 (6 bases). Germline V gives CDR1 TSWWSYY, CDR2 QGS. There are 26 residues in the CDR3. The ends were cut back, 9 bases at V and 7 bases at J, with 57 bases in the middle. CDR3 DNA: TGTGCTCTCCACTGCTCCGAGGACCAAGTCGTCCTTCCCAACACTCCCGGGGTTAACGGCGATGGTAAACTCATCTTT. It codes for CALHCSEDQVVLPNTPGVNGDGKLIF.

The sample holds a few counts of this clone. The chain couples TRDV1 to TRDJ1; D remains unclear. From germline, CDR1 is TSWWSYY and CDR2 QGS. The germline V and J ends were trimmed by 0 bases and 0 bases, with 20 bases remaining between them. This CDR3 has 19 residues. In nucleotides, the CDR3 is TGTGCTCTTGGGGAACTTCGTTTACAACGGTTCCCGTACACCGATAAACTCATCTTT. Residues: CALGELRLQRFPYTDKLIF.

This sequence joins TRDV1 and TRDJ1; 11 positions match TRDD3. Germline CDR1 TSWWSYY, CDR2 QGS. The CDR3 sequence is 25 residues long. Trimming cost V 2 bases and J 0 bases; bases outside gene matches: 29. The CDR3 sequence is CALGEIRASSLLWGIRSPYTDKLIF. The CDR3 DNA reads as TGTGCTCTTGGGGAAATTCGGGCTTCCTCCCTGCTGTGGGGGATACGCAGTCCCTACACCGATAAACTCATCTTT.

V usage is TRDV3 and J usage is TRDJ1; no clear D. V was trimmed by 1 base and J by 0 bases, leaving 18 bases between them. Looked up from germline, CDR1 is TVYSNPD and CDR2 is GDNSRS (reference sequence). The CDR3 runs to 16 residues. CDR3 sequence (DNA): TGTGCCTTTATGCTCTACCCCCCTCTTTACACCGATAAACTCATCTTT. Its translation: CAFMLYPPLYTDKLIF.

By share, this clone ranks as medium-sized (0.01 to 0.1%). The chain combines TRDV2 with TRDJ2; TRDD3 agrees at 10 bases. V lost 3 bases to trimming and J lost 6 bases; unmatched junction nucleotides: 6. The CDR3 consists of 15 residues. The germline V gene has CDR1 GEAIGNYY and CDR2 EKD. The CDR3 loop reads CACDEAGDTSAQLFF. As DNA, the CDR3 is TGTGCCTGTGACGAGGCGGGGGATACGTCAGCACAACTCTTCTTT.

To note about this clone: A read error is likely here: a far larger clone is one base away. The same CDR3 arises from other DNA sequences in this sample as well. The rearrangement joins TRDV2 to TRDJ3; 13 positions agree with TRDD3. The CDR3 covers 17 residues. The V gene's germline CDR1 is GEAIGNYY and CDR2 EKD. CDR3 region: CACDLVLGDTDTRQMFF. DNA of the CDR3: TGTGCCTGTGACTTGGTACTGGGGGATACGGACACTCGACAGATGTTTTTC.

This clone has only a few counts. This chain connects TRAV29/DV5 to TRDJ1; 10 bases match TRDD3. Per germline, CDR1 NSMFDY and CDR2 ISSIKDK. V lost 0 bases to trimming and J lost 0 bases; unmatched junction nucleotides: 11. The CDR3 totals 18 residues. The CDR3 protein is CAASVGLGDAPDTDKLIF. CDR3 bases: TGTGCAGCAAGCGTTGGACTGGGGGATGCCCCAGACACCGATAAACTCATCTTT.

Notes on this clone: Its ends do not fully match the called genes, so a read error is possible. The CDR3 region is CALGPPAWGIPKLIF. CDR3 sequence (DNA): TGTGCCCTTGGGCCCCCGGCCTGGGGGATACCAAAACTCATCTTT. J is TRDJ1 and V is TRDV1; 11 bases are shared with TRDD3. Per the germline V gene, CDR1 is TSWWSYY and CDR2 is QGS. The CDR3 is made up of 15 amino acids.

With regard to this clone: Other DNA sequences within the sample encode an identical CDR3. V is TRDV1 and J is TRDJ1; D is perhaps TRDD2 or TRDD3 (6 bases each). This CDR3 is built from 21 residues. Germline CDR1 TSWWSYY, CDR2 QGS. Trimming removed 6 bases at V and 2 bases at J, with 34 bases between. CDR3 amino acids: CALGPGPSHSYWVILTDKLIF. DNA for the CDR3: TGTGCTCTTGGACCCGGGCCTTCCCACTCGTACTGGGTTATCCTAACCGATAAACTCATCTTT.